The 2 T cell receptor beta chains given below trace back to one sample, sequenced in a study of blood T cell repertoires in COVID-19. Sequencing was performed with immunoSEQ multiplex PCR; in TCRdb, only in-frame clones are kept and a portion is missing. The sample holds just under 65,000 clones, more than 65% seen once. Sequenced: peripheral blood. The receptors were sampled from a human donor in a cohort sampled during active COVID-19.

This chain uses TRBV28 with TRBJ1-2; TRBD1 agrees at 7 bases. This CDR3 has 13 amino acids. CDR1 MDHEN and CDR2 SYDVKM come from the germline V gene. The J segment lost 3 bases and the V segment lost 6 bases, leaving 4 bases of the junction unmatched. CDR3 DNA sequence: TGTGCCAGCAGCGGGACAGCATACTATGGCTACACCTTC. The encoded protein is CASSGTAYYGYTF.

To note about this clone: Other DNA sequences within the sample encode an identical CDR3. CDR3 protein: CASSQDSKSNQPQHF. CDR3 nucleotides: TGTGCCAGCAGCCAGGACAGCAAATCTAATCAGCCCCAGCATTTT. The chain recombines TRBV3-1 (or the pseudogene TRBV3-2) with TRBJ1-5; tentative D call: TRBD1 (6 bases). The CDR3 extends over 15 amino acids. V was pared by 3 bases and J by 4 bases, with 13 bases between. CDR1 is LGHDT, CDR2 YNNKEL, per germline (reference sequence).